This T cell receptor beta chain was observed in a study of cytomegalovirus exposure and HLA in healthy donors. The study's findings and limits: According to the study, some 160 TCR beta chains were cytomegalovirus-associated. A later analysis linked more than 15,000 TCR beta sequences to HLA alleles at 0.05 false discovery rate. Both high specificity and high sensitivity reportedly marked the classifier's diagnosis of cytomegalovirus status.

CDR3 size: 15 residues. Germline CDR1 is SQVTM and CDR2 is ANQGSEA. The ends were cut back, 7 bases at V and 5 bases at J, with 23 bases in the middle. 60 Vbeta and 13 Jbeta primers were used in PCR. Generated by immunoSEQ multiplex PCR, the TCRdb table keeps only in-frame clones and is missing some. The table includes approximately 180,000 clones, roughly 78% detected once. Details on this clone: What it binds is not known.

The specimen sequenced was PBMCs. The TCR was taken from a woman between 50 and 59 years old in good health and CMV-seropositive. The chain combines TRBV29-1 with TRBJ2-5; D might be TRBD2 (8 bases). CDR3 loop: CSAGGGRQGGETQYF. CDR3 in DNA: TGCAGCGCGGGCGGGGGGAGACAGGGTGGGGAGACCCAGTACTTC.